One and the same sample provided the 20 T cell receptor beta chains below, sequenced in a study of T cells in Graves' hyperthyroidism and ophthalmopathy. Amplified TCR beta CDR3 regions derived from RNA transcripts. With the HTBI primer set, the TCR CDR3 went through a first round of RT-PCR. MiXCR was run by TCRdb on the multiplex PCR reads, yielding one entry per CDR3 protein. The sample has 730,000 or so distinct CDR3 sequences; under 20% are singletons. Input material: blood. These TCRs come from a woman aged 50 to 60 with Graves' hyperthyroidism that later progressed to Graves' ophthalmopathy.

The rearrangement uses TRBV6-1 and TRBJ2-3; possible D gene TRBD2, 6 bases. Per the germline V gene, CDR1 is MNHNS and CDR2 is SASEGT. V was clipped by 5 bases and J by 0 bases, with 12 bases between them. The CDR3 contains 15 residues. CDR3 coding DNA: TGTGCCAGCAGTCGACGGGGGTCTAGCACAGATACGCAGTATTTT. Translating it yields CASSRRGSSTDTQYF.

The chain joins TRBV28 to TRBJ2-6; 7 positions agree with TRBD1. Germline assignment: CDR1 MDHEN and CDR2 SYDVKM. The CDR3 consists of 17 residues. Unmatched junction bases numbered 10, after V lost 5 bases and J lost 3 bases. CDR3 sequence reads: CASSGQGDLGGANVLTF. The CDR3 DNA reads as TGTGCCAGCAGTGGCCAGGGGGATCTCGGTGGGGCCAACGTCCTGACTTTC.

This clonotype has just a few counts. The chain recombines TRBV19 with TRBJ1-6; unclear D gene. The germline CDR1 and CDR2 sequences are LNHDA and SQIVND (reference sequence). V was trimmed by 7 bases and J by 7 bases, leaving 17 bases between them. The CDR3 length is 15 residues. In DNA, the CDR3 is TGTGCCAGTACCCCCCGGGCAGGCAACAATTCACCCCTCCACTTT. Amino acid sequence: CASTPRAGNNSPLHF.

This clonotype occurred many times. The rearrangement uses TRBV20-1 and TRBJ2-5; D gene unclear. Germline CDR1 DFQATT, CDR2 SNEGSKA (reference sequence). The CDR3 is 12 residues long. Trimming removed 7 bases from V and 2 bases from J, with 11 bases in between. DNA for the CDR3: TGCAGTGTCATAGGGTGGCAAGAGACCCAGTACTTC. Its protein is CSVIGWQETQYF.

This clonotype was detected ten times or more. This chain links TRBV12-3 or TRBV12-4 with TRBJ1-1; no clear D. The germline V and J ends were trimmed by 5 bases and 1 base, with 8 bases remaining between them. The CDR3 runs to 13 residues. The CDR3 DNA reads TGTGCCAGCAGTCCAAGGGCGAACACTGAAGCTTTCTTT. Residues: CASSPRANTEAFF.

V gene TRBV3-1 combines with J gene TRBJ1-2, with D perhaps matching TRBD1 (5 bases). The V gene's germline CDR1 is LGHDT and CDR2 YNNKEL (reference sequence). The CDR3 is 13 amino acids. Trimming left V 0 bases short and J 7 bases short, with 9 bases between. The CDR3 here is CASSQDPGGGYTF. CDR3 coding DNA: TGTGCCAGCAGCCAAGACCCCGGGGGTGGCTACACCTTC.

There are many counts of this clonotype. The chain uses TRBV30 and TRBJ1-1; D call uncertain. Trimming shortened V by 0 bases and J by 5 bases, and 10 bases separated the two germline ends. The germline V gene encodes CDR1 GTSNPN and CDR2 SVGIG (reference sequence). The CDR3 length is 13 residues. The CDR3 spells CAWSVVAGTEAFF. The CDR3, as DNA: TGTGCCTGGAGTGTAGTAGCGGGGACTGAAGCTTTCTTT.

Only a few counts were recorded for this clonotype. CDR3 bases: TGCGCCAGCAGCCAAGTTGTCGGGTACAGCCCAGAGACCCAGTACTTC. It yields the protein CASSQVVGYSPETQYF. V gene TRBV4-1 combines with J gene TRBJ2-5; D is unresolved. Germline V gene data show CDR1 as MGHRA and CDR2 as YSYEKL. The CDR3 spans 16 residues. V was shortened by 1 base and J by 4 bases, with 16 bases between the two germline ends.

As to this clonotype: A read error may be the cause here, since a much bigger clone is one base away. The genes are TRBV2 and TRBJ1-1; unclear D gene. Trimming left V 6 bases short and J 2 bases short, with 13 bases between. This CDR3 has 14 residues. Germline assignment: CDR1 SNHLY and CDR2 FYNNEI. CDR3 bases: TGTGCCAGCAGAGCGGTAGGGTCTAACACTGAAGCTTTCTTT. Its translation is CASRAVGSNTEAFF.

V gene TRBV20-1 combines with J gene TRBJ2-1, with TRBD2 identical over 13 bases. Trimming took 5 bases from V and 5 from J; bases not matched to a gene: 9. The CDR3 consists of 16 residues. Germline V CDR1 and CDR2: DFQATT, SNEGSKA (reference sequence). CDR3 in DNA: TGCAGTGCTGGGGATGAAGGACTAGCGGGGGACAATGAGCAGTTCTTC. Its protein product is CSAGDEGLAGDNEQFF.

This clonotype was counted many times. The junction shows a germline mismatch at one end, possibly a read error. This CDR3 is CASSLNPPGQGWNEQFF. In DNA form, the CDR3 reads TGTGCTAGCAGCTTAAACCCGCCGGGACAGGGTTGGAATGAGCAGTTCTTC. The rearrangement joins TRBV7-7 to TRBJ2-1; 9 bases match TRBD1. CDR1 is SSHAT and CDR2 is FNYEAQ in the germline V gene (reference sequence). This CDR3 has 17 amino acids.

This clonotype was seen ten or more times. This chain uses TRBV20-1 with TRBJ1-4; D is perhaps TRBD1 (6 bases). The CDR3 length is 15 residues. Germline-derived CDR1 and CDR2 are DFQATT and SNEGSKA (reference sequence). Trimming shortened V by 0 bases and J by 8 bases, and 16 bases separated the two germline ends. The CDR3 DNA follows: TGCAGTGCTAGAGATCAGCGGGGGGCAAGGGAAAAACTGTTTTTT. It translates to CSARDQRGAREKLFF.

This clonotype was picked up many times. The chain carries TRBV18 and TRBJ2-5; D gene ambiguous. Germline-derived CDR1 and CDR2 are KGHSH and LQKENI. The CDR3 sequence is 11 residues long. Trimming took off 8 bases at V and 5 bases at J, with 9 bases between the two ends. CDR3 amino acids: CASTTKETQYF. In nucleotides, the CDR3 is TGTGCCAGCACGACGAAGGAGACCCAGTACTTC.

The chain uses TRBV9 and TRBJ1-4, with 8 bases aligning to TRBD1. Trimming removed 3 bases from V and 5 bases from J; junction bases left unmatched: 3. The CDR3 contains 14 residues. Germline values: CDR1 SGDLS, CDR2 YYNGEE. In DNA, the CDR3 is TGTGCCAGCAGCGCGGGACAGGAAAATGAAAAACTGTTTTTT. This gives the protein CASSAGQENEKLFF.

The chain is built from TRBV2 and TRBJ2-1; 11 bases map to TRBD2. Germline loops: CDR1 SNHLY, CDR2 FYNNEI. This CDR3 is 19 amino acids long. Losses at the gene ends were 9 bases for V and 6 bases for J; bases not matched to a gene: 22. CDR3 DNA sequence: TGTGCCAGTGGCCCTTCAGGTAGCGGGGGGGTTCGACTGTTCAATGAGCAGTTCTTC. Protein: CASGPSGSGGVRLFNEQFF.

The chain couples TRBV5-1 to TRBJ2-7; D tentatively reads TRBD1 or TRBD2 (5 bases each). The germline V and J ends were trimmed by 4 bases and 2 bases, with 16 bases remaining between them. The CDR3 has 15 amino acids. Germline CDR1 is SGHRS and CDR2 is YFSETQ. The CDR3 bases are TGCGCCAGCAGCGACTACGGGATCAGGGCCTACGAGCAGTACTTC. Its translation: CASSDYGIRAYEQYF.

The chain carries TRBV6-1 and TRBJ1-5, with TRBD1 matching 8 bases. Germline V gene lookup returns CDR1 MNHNS and CDR2 SASEGT. The CDR3 has 15 residues. Trimming cost V 6 bases and J 2 bases; bases outside gene matches: 6. In DNA form, the CDR3 reads TGTGCCAGCAGGCCGCAGGGGGCTGGCAATCAGCCCCAGCATTTT. It yields the protein CASRPQGAGNQPQHF.

This clonotype appeared a few times. The chain combines TRBV18 with TRBJ2-2; no clear D gene. Germline assignment: CDR1 KGHSH and CDR2 LQKENI. V lost 2 bases and J 9 bases, leaving 7 bases between the germline ends. The CDR3 spans 12 residues. The CDR3, as DNA: TGTGCCAGCTCACCAAAGGGCCGGGAGCTGTTTTTT. It codes for CASSPKGRELFF.

The rearrangement joins TRBV27 to TRBJ2-5; TRBD1 aligns across 8 bases. Germline-derived CDR1 and CDR2 are MNHEY and SMNVEV (reference sequence). The CDR3 length is 15 residues. Germline trimming cut 5 bases from V and 4 bases from J; bases unmatched to any gene: 9. The CDR3 is CASSPDRVNRETQYF. The CDR3 DNA follows: TGTGCCAGCAGTCCGGACAGGGTGAATCGAGAGACCCAGTACTTC.

Only a few counts were recorded for this clonotype. V usage is TRBV6-5 and J usage is TRBJ2-1; tentatively, D is TRBD1 (6 bases). Trimming cost V 0 bases and J 4 bases, with 22 bases left between them. Germline values: CDR1 MNHEY, CDR2 SVGAGI. The CDR3 loop spans 19 amino acids. CDR3 protein: CASSYSGGGRRVGYNEQFF. CDR3 nucleotides: TGTGCCAGCAGTTACTCCGGTGGGGGCCGCCGGGTCGGGTACAATGAGCAGTTCTTC.